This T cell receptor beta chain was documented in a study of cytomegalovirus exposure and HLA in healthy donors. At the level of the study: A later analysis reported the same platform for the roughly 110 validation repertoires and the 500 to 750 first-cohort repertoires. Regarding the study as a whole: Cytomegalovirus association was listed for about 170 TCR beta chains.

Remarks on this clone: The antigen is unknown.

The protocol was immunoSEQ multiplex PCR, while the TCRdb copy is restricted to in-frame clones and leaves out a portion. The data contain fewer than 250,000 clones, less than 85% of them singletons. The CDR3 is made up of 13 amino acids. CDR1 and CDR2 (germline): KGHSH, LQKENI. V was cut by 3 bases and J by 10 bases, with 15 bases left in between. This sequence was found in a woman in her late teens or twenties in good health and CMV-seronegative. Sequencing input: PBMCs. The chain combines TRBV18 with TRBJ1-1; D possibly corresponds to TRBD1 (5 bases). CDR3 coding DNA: TGTGCCAGCTCACCCTTGGACACTCCTGGAGCTTTCTTT. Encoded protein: CASSPLDTPGAFF.